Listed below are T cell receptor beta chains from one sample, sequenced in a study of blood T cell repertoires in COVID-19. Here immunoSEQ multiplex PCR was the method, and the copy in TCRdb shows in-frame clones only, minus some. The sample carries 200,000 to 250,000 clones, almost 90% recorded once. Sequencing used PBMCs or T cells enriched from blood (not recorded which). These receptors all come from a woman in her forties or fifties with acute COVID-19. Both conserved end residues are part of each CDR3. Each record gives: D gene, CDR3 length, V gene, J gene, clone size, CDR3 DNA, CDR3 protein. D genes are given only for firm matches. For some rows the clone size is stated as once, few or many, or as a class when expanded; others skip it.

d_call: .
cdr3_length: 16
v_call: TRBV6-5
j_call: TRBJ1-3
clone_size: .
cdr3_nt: TGTGCCAGCAGTTCCGCCGGGGGGGTCCCAGGAAACACCATATATTTT
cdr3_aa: CASSSAGGVPGNTIYF

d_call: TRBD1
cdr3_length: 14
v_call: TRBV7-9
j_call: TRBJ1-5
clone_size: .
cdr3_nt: TGTGCCAGCAGCCCCGAAGGGGACAGCATGCCCCAGCATTTT
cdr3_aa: CASSPEGDSMPQHF

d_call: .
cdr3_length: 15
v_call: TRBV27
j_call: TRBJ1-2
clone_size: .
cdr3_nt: TGTGCCAGCAGCGGGCAAGGGGCCTTGGTAGAGGGCTACACCTTC
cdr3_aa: CASSGQGALVEGYTF

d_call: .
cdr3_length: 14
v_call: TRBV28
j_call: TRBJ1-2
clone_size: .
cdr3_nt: TGTGCCAGCAGTTTCGGGACACTCTCCCGGGGCTACACCTTC
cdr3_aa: CASSFGTLSRGYTF

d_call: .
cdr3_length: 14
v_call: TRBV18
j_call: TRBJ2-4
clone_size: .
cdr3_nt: TGTGCCAGCTCACCAAATATAGCCAAAAACATTCAGTACTTC
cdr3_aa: CASSPNIAKNIQYF

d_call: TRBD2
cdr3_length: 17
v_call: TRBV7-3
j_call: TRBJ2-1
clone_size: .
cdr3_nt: TGTGCCAGCAGCTTGGCCCCGGGGACTAGCGGGAACAATGAGCAGTTCTTC
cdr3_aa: CASSLAPGTSGNNEQFF

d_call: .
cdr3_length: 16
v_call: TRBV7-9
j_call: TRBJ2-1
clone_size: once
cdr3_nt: TGTGCCAGCAGCTCGGGACTTGGGAGCTCCTACAATGAGCAGTTCTTC
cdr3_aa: CASSSGLGSSYNEQFF

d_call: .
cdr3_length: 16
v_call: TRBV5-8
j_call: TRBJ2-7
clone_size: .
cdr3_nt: TGTGCCAGCAGCTTCAGAGGTTCAGCGCACTCCTACGAGCAGTACTTC
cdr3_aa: CASSFRGSAHSYEQYF

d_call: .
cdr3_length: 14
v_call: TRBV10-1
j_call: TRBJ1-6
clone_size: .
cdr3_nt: TGCGCCAGCAGAAAAGACAGGCGCCTTTCACCCCTCCACTTT
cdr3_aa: CASRKDRRLSPLHF

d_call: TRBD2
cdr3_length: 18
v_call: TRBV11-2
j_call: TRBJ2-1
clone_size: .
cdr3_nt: TGTGCCAGCAGCCGAGGGACTCCCACTAGCGGGGGACAAAATGAGCAGTTCTTC
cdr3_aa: CASSRGTPTSGGQNEQFF

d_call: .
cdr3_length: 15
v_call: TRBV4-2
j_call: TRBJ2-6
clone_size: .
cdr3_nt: TGTGCCAGCCGCGTCGACAGCTCTGGGGCCAACGTCCTGACTTTC
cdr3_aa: CASRVDSSGANVLTF

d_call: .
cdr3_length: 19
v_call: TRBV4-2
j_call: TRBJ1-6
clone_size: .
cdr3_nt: TGTGCCAGCAGCCAAGAGGCTGTCGGCAGGGGTTCCTATAATTCACCCCTCCACTTT
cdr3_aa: CASSQEAVGRGSYNSPLHF

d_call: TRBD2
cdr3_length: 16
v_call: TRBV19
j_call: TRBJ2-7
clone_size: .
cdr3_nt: TGTGCCACCACGTCCCGTACTAGCGGGACGTCCTACGAGCAGTACTTC
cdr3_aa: CATTSRTSGTSYEQYF

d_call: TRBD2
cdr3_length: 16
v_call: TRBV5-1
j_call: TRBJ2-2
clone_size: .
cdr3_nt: TGCGCCAGCAGCACGACTAGCGGGACGGGCACCGGGGAGCTGTTTTTT
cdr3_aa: CASSTTSGTGTGELFF

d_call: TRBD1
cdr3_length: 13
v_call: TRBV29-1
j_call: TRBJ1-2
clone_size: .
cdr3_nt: TGCAGCGCCTTTATGACAGGGTCCTATGGCTACACCTTC
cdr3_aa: CSAFMTGSYGYTF

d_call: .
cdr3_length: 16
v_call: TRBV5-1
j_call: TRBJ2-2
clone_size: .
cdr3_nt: TGCGCCAGCAGCCTGGGTCCAGAGGGGGACACCGGGGAGCTGTTTTTT
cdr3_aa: CASSLGPEGDTGELFF

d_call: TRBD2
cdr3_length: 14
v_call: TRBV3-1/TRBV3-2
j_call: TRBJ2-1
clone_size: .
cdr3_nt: TGTGCCAGCAGCCAAGTTGGGGAGGGAAATGAGCAGTTCTTC
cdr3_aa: CASSQVGEGNEQFF

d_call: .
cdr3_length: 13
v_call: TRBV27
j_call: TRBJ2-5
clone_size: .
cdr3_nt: TGTGCCAGCAGGCTAGGACAGAGGGAGACCCAGTACTTC
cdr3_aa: CASRLGQRETQYF

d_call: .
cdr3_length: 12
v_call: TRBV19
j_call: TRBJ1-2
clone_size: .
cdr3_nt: TGTGCCAGTACGGGGGGGCGAGTTGGCTACACCTTC
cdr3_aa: CASTGGRVGYTF

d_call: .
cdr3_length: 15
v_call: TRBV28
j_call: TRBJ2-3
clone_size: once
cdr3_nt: TGTGCCAGCAGTTTCTTTAGGGGCAGCACAGATACGCAGTATTTT
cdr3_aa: CASSFFRGSTDTQYF

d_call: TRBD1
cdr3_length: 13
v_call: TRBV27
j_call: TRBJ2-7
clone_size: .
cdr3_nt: TGTGCCAGCAGGGACAGGGTATCCTACGAGCAGTACTTC
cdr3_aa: CASRDRVSYEQYF

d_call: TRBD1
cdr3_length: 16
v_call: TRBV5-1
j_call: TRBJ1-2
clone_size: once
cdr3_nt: TGCGCCAGCAGCCCCGGGACAGTGGGGGTCAGGGGTGGCTACACCTTC
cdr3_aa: CASSPGTVGVRGGYTF

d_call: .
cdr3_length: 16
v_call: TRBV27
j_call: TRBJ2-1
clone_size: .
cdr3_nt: TGTGCCAGCAGTCCGCCAGCGGGCGGAGGGCCCGATGAGCAGTTCTTC
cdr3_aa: CASSPPAGGGPDEQFF

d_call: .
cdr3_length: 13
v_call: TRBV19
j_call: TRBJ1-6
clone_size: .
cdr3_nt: TGTGCCACCTATCGGGGAGATGGTTCACCCCTCCACTTT
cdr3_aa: CATYRGDGSPLHF

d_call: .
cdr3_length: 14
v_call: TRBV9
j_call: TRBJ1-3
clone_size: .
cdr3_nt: TGTGCCAGCAGCGTACGGGGAACTGGAAACACCATATATTTT
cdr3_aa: CASSVRGTGNTIYF

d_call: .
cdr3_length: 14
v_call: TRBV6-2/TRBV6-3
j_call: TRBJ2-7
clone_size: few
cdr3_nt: TGTGCCAGCAGTGGGGGGACTGCAGTCTACGAGCAGTACTTC
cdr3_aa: CASSGGTAVYEQYF

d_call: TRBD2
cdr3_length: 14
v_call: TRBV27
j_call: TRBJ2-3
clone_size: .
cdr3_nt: TGTGCCGTGGGCGGGAGGACAAGCACAGATACGCAGTATTTT
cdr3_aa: CAVGGRTSTDTQYF

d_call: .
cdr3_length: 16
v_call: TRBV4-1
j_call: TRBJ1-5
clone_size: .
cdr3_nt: TGCGCCAGCAGCCCCGGGGGGGTTCCAGGTAGTCAGCCCCAGCATTTT
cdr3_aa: CASSPGGVPGSQPQHF

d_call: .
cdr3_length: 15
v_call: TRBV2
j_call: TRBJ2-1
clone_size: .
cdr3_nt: TGTGCCAGCAGTGACCTTCGGGAGCCGGGGAATGAGCAGTTCTTC
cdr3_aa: CASSDLREPGNEQFF

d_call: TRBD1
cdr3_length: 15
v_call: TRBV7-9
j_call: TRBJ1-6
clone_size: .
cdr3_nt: TGTGCCAGCAGCTGGACAGGGGCTGGGGATTCACCCCTCCACTTT
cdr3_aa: CASSWTGAGDSPLHF

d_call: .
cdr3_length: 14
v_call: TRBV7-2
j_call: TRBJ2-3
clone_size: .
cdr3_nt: TGTGCCAGCAGCTTAGCCTCTAGCACAGATACGCAGTATTTT
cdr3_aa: CASSLASSTDTQYF

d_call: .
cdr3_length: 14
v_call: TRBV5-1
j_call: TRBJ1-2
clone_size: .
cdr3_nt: TGCGCCAGCAGCTTGGCCGGCGGATTGAAGGGCTACACCTTC
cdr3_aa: CASSLAGGLKGYTF

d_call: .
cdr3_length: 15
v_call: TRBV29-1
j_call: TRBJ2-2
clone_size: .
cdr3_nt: TGCAGCGTCGTCTCAGGGCGGGAGAACACCGGGGAGCTGTTTTTT
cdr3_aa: CSVVSGRENTGELFF

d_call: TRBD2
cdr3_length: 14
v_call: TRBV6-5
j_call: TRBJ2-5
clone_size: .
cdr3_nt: TGTGCCAGCATGACTAGCGGGAGAGGGAAGACCCAGTACTTC
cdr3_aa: CASMTSGRGKTQYF

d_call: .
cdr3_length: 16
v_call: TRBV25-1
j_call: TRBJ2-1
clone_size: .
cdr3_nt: TGTGCCAGCAGTGAGGTGGGCGGGATCGCCTACAATGAGCAGTTCTTC
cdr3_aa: CASSEVGGIAYNEQFF

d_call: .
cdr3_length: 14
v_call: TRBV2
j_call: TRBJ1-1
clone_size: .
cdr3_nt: TGTGCCAGCAGTGATTGGAGGGGTAACACTGAAGCTTTCTTT
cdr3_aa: CASSDWRGNTEAFF